Below are 21 T cell receptor beta chains sequenced from a single sample in a study of shared clonotypes between healthy human individuals. Here immunoSEQ multiplex PCR was the method, and the copy in TCRdb shows in-frame clones only, minus some. The top ten clones hold around 0.15% of a sample with 2 million to 3 million clones, 85% to 95% of them seen once. The sample was naive CD4+ T cells sorted from blood. Noted subset: CD45RA+ positively selected. The receptors come from a man aged 18 to 30 in good health.

The chain links TRBV7-8 to TRBJ2-1; 12 nucleotides align to TRBD2. Germline CDR1 SGHVS, CDR2 FQNEAQ. This CDR3 spans 17 amino acids. J was trimmed by 5 bases and V by 4 bases; bases with no gene match: 9. The CDR3 nucleotides read TGTGCCAGCAGCTCTCTAGCGGGGGGGGTTCTCAACAATGAGCAGTTCTTC. It is translated as CASSSLAGGVLNNEQFF.

The rearrangement links TRBV28 to TRBJ2-5, with 9 bases that match TRBD1. V shed 6 bases and J 2 bases; nucleotides not matched to a gene: 7. The germline gives CDR1 MDHEN, CDR2 SYDVKM. The CDR3 is made up of 15 amino acids. The CDR3 sequence is CASRTSGTGQETQYF. The CDR3 DNA is TGTGCCAGCAGAACCTCCGGGACAGGGCAAGAGACCCAGTACTTC. The variable domain in full, completed from reference TRBV28 and TRBJ2-5, reads DVKVTQSSRYLVKRTGEKVFLECVQDMDHENMFWYRQDPGLGLRLIYFSYDVKMKEKGDIPEGYSVSREKKERFSLILESASTNQTSMYLCASRTSGTGQETQYFGPGTRLLVL.

J is TRBJ1-5 and V is TRBV2; D call uncertain. The CDR3 sequence is 17 residues long. Germline assignment: CDR1 SNHLY and CDR2 FYNNEI. Between the trimmed V and J ends, which lost 4 bases and 0 bases, there was a span of 16 bases. The CDR3 DNA sequence: TGTGCCAGCAGTGCCCCCCCACCAGCGTATAGCAATCAGCCCCAGCATTTT. This codes for CASSAPPPAYSNQPQHF. Supplemented by reference TRBV2 and TRBJ1-5, the full variable domain reads EPEVTQTPSHQVTQMGQEVILRCVPISNHLYFYWYRQILGQKVEFLVSFYNNEISEKSEIFDDQFSVERPDGSNFTLKIRSTKLEDSAMYFCASSAPPPAYSNQPQHFGDGTRLSIL.

V is TRBV5-1 and J is TRBJ2-4; 10 bases map to TRBD2. Germline CDR1 is SGHRS and CDR2 is YFSETQ. The CDR3 sequence is 15 residues long. J lost 6 bases, V lost 0 bases, and 3 bases had no gene match. For the CDR3, the DNA is TGCGCCAGCAGCTTGGCGTCTAGCGGGGGAAACATTCAGTACTTC. Protein sequence: CASSLASSGGNIQYF. Complete variable domain (other parts from reference TRBV5-1 and TRBJ2-4): KAGVTQTPRYLIKTRGQQVTLSCSPISGHRSVSWYQQTPGQGLQFLFEYFSETQRNKGNFPGRFSGRQFSNSRSEMNVSTLELGDSALYLCASSLASSGGNIQYFGAGTRLSVL.

This chain joins TRBV7-2 and TRBJ2-7, with 9 bases lining up with TRBD2. The CDR3 is 15 residues long. J was trimmed by 7 bases and V by 4 bases; bases with no gene match: 11. Germline assignment: CDR1 SGHTA and CDR2 FQGNSA. The CDR3, as DNA: TGTGCCAGCAGCTCGCCTCCGAGCGGGAGGAGGGAGCAGTACTTC. As protein: CASSSPPSGRREQYF.

Only one count was recorded for this clone. The chain has TRBV5-1 and TRBJ2-7; 10 positions agree with TRBD2. The CDR3 runs 16 residues. V was clipped by 4 bases and J by 4 bases; unmatched bases: 11. CDR1 is SGHRS, CDR2 YFSETQ, per germline. CDR3 DNA sequence: TGCGCCAGCAGCCACCCCCCGGGGGGACTAGCGTACGAGCAGTACTTC. It yields the protein CASSHPPGGLAYEQYF.

This clone showed up just once. The chain is built from TRBV30 and TRBJ1-2, with no clear D. Germline loops: CDR1 GTSNPN, CDR2 SVGIG (reference sequence). The CDR3 extends over 13 amino acids. The V gene lost 0 bases and the J gene lost 5 bases, with 10 bases spanning the gap. CDR3 region: CAWSVSRIYGYTF. DNA for the CDR3: TGTGCCTGGAGTGTAAGCCGGATTTATGGCTACACCTTC.

The rearrangement joins TRBV5-6 to TRBJ2-5; no firm D call. The CDR3 is 11 amino acids. Between the trimmed V and J ends, which lost 4 bases and 5 bases, there was a span of 6 bases. Germline lookup yields CDR1 SGHDT and CDR2 YYEEEE. The CDR3 bases are TGTGCCAGCAGCACCTCGGAGACCCAGTACTTC. It yields the protein CASSTSETQYF.

CDR3 protein: CASSPGGPNGYTF. CDR3 coding DNA: TGTGCCAGCAGCCCCGGAGGGCCCAATGGCTACACCTTC. The V and J genes are TRBV7-3 and TRBJ1-2, with no clear D. Trimming left V 5 bases short and J 6 bases short, with 13 bases between. Germline V gene sequence: CDR1 SGHTA, CDR2 FQGTGA. There are 13 residues in the CDR3.

The chain couples TRBV2 to TRBJ1-6; tentatively, D is TRBD1 (6 bases). Trimming left V 5 bases short and J 5 bases short, with 13 bases between. Per the germline V gene, CDR1 is SNHLY and CDR2 is FYNNEI. This CDR3 region has 15 residues. CDR3 in DNA: TGTGCCAGCAGTTATGACAGGACAAATAATTCACCCCTCCACTTT. It is translated as CASSYDRTNNSPLHF.

This chain joins TRBV28 and TRBJ2-7; D tentatively reads TRBD1 or TRBD2 (5 bases each). V shed 4 bases and J shed 2 bases, with 12 bases lying between them. The CDR3 length is 14 residues. Germline lookup yields CDR1 MDHEN and CDR2 SYDVKM. Written as DNA, the CDR3 is TGTGCCAGCAGTTCGCCCGGGACGGCCTACGAGCAGTACTTC. It specifies CASSSPGTAYEQYF.

The chain employs TRBV19 and TRBJ2-5; perhaps TRBD2 as D (5 bases). The CDR3 extends over 18 amino acids. Germline CDR1 reads LNHDA; CDR2 reads SQIVND (reference sequence). V lost 9 bases, J lost 6 bases, and 32 bases lay in between. This chain's CDR3 is CAREGSREFSVQEQTQYF. The CDR3 DNA sequence: TGTGCCAGAGAGGGTTCTCGGGAATTTTCAGTTCAGGAACAGACCCAGTACTTC. Variable domain in full (rest from reference TRBV19 and TRBJ2-5): DGGITQSPKYLFRKEGQNVTLSCEQNLNHDAMYWYRQDPGQGLRLIYYSQIVNDFQKGDIAEGYSVSREKKESFPLTVTSAQKNPTAFYLCAREGSREFSVQEQTQYFGPGTRLLVL.

V gene TRBV28 combines with J gene TRBJ2-7; no firm D call. The CDR3 has 16 amino acids. The ends were cut back, 3 bases at V and 2 bases at J, with 17 bases in the middle. Germline values: CDR1 MDHEN, CDR2 SYDVKM. Written as DNA, the CDR3 is TGTGCCAGCAGTTTCGACAAGTCCCGAAACGCCTACGAGCAGTACTTC. Its translation is CASSFDKSRNAYEQYF.

On this clone itself: The identical CDR3 is also encoded by other nucleotide sequences in the sample. The chain employs TRBV5-8 and TRBJ2-7, with D possibly being TRBD1 (5 bases). In germline, CDR1 is SGHTS, CDR2 YDEGEE. Trimming took off 4 bases at V and 4 bases at J, with 9 bases between the two ends. This CDR3 spans 12 amino acids. The CDR3 region has the DNA TGTGCCAGCAGCCTCCAGGGTTACGAGCAGTACTTC. Its translation: CASSLQGYEQYF.

V gene TRBV13 combines with J gene TRBJ1-1; D is perhaps TRBD1 (5 bases). V was shortened by 5 bases and J by 1 base, with 17 bases between the two germline ends. Per germline, CDR1 PRHDT and CDR2 FYEKMQ (reference sequence). This CDR3 spans 16 amino acids. In nucleotides, the CDR3 is TGTGCCAGCAGCCTAACTACGGGACTGAAGAACACTGAAGCTTTCTTT. Translation gives CASSLTTGLKNTEAFF.

V is TRBV29-1 and J is TRBJ1-2; D gene unclear. This CDR3 spans 12 amino acids. Germline V gene sequence: CDR1 SQVTM, CDR2 ANQGSEA. The V and J ends lost 6 bases and 0 bases respectively, with 8 bases between them. The CDR3, as DNA: TGCAGCGTGTCAACAGCTAACTATGGCTACACCTTC. Protein sequence: CSVSTANYGYTF. The whole variable domain, remainder taken from reference TRBV29-1 and TRBJ1-2, is SAVISQKPSRDICQRGTSLTIQCQVDSQVTMMFWYRQQPGQSLTLIATANQGSEATYESGFVIDKFPISRPNLTFSTLTVSNMSPEDSSIYLCSVSTANYGYTFGSGTRLTVV.

This clone has just one count. The J gene is TRBJ2-7, the V gene TRBV29-1; tentatively, D is TRBD1 (6 bases). The length of the CDR3 is 13 residues. In germline, CDR1 is SQVTM, CDR2 ANQGSEA. The V gene lost 7 bases and the J gene lost 0 bases, with 13 bases spanning the gap. CDR3 in amino acids: CSAVGDNSYEQYF. The DNA of the CDR3 is TGCAGCGCTGTAGGGGACAACTCCTACGAGCAGTACTTC.

J is TRBJ1-2 and V is TRBV11-2; 8 bases are a match to TRBD1. This CDR3 region has 14 residues. CDR1 and CDR2 (germline): SGHAT, FQNNGV. The V and J ends lost 6 bases and 3 bases, in that order; junction bases with no gene match: 6. The CDR3 sequence is CASSQPGQDYGYTF. For the CDR3, the DNA is TGTGCCAGCAGTCAACCGGGACAGGACTATGGCTACACCTTC.

This sequence joins TRBV2 and TRBJ2-1; weak D call: TRBD2 (6 bases). V was trimmed by 5 bases and J by 4 bases, leaving 18 bases between them. This CDR3 has 16 amino acids. The germline CDR1 and CDR2 sequences are SNHLY and FYNNEI. This CDR3 reads CASSPTARGGYNEQFF. CDR3 in DNA: TGTGCCAGCAGTCCGACGGCCCGGGGAGGTTACAATGAGCAGTTCTTC.

A note on this clone: Other nucleotide sequences in the sample specify the same CDR3. CDR3 sequence (DNA): TGCGCCAGCAGCTGGGACAGCCTGAACACTGAAGCTTTCTTT. Translation: CASSWDSLNTEAFF. The chain carries TRBV5-1 and TRBJ1-1, with 7 bases that match TRBD1. V was pared by 3 bases and J by 0 bases, with 2 bases of the junction left unmatched. This CDR3 has 14 amino acids. Germline values: CDR1 SGHRS, CDR2 YFSETQ.

V is TRBV11-2 and J is TRBJ2-7; TRBD2 matches 8 bases. The trim removed 5 bases at V and 3 bases at J, leaving 6 bases unmatched. This CDR3 is built from 14 residues. Germline CDR1 SGHAT, CDR2 FQNNGV. The CDR3 coding sequence is TGTGCCAGCAGCCCCACGGGGGGGAACTACGAGCAGTACTTC. Translation: CASSPTGGNYEQYF.